Reported below is one TCR beta chain. Populations isolated by sorting all had purity greater than 95%. CDR3 size: 16 residues. The ends were cut back, 5 bases at V and 0 bases at J, with 11 bases in the middle. The V gene's germline CDR1 is SGHTA and CDR2 FQGNSA. Every bit of the isolated RNA underwent reverse transcription, so sequencing read expressed TCRB transcripts. Repertoires were generated with immunoSEQ multiplex PCR, while TCRdb's copy carries only in-frame clones and drops some. This sample has roughly 230,000 clones, with over 8.5% found just once. The sample originates from a study of beta chain features in type 1 diabetes.

The V call is TRBV7-2, the J call TRBJ1-6, with D uncertain. This receptor was identified in a woman between 18 and 30 years old in good health. The sequencing sample was made of naive CD4+ T cells from blood. CDR3 sequence: CASSGGGSSYNSPLHF. CDR3 bases: TGTGCCAGCAGCGGAGGCGGGAGCTCCTATAATTCACCCCTCCACTTT.